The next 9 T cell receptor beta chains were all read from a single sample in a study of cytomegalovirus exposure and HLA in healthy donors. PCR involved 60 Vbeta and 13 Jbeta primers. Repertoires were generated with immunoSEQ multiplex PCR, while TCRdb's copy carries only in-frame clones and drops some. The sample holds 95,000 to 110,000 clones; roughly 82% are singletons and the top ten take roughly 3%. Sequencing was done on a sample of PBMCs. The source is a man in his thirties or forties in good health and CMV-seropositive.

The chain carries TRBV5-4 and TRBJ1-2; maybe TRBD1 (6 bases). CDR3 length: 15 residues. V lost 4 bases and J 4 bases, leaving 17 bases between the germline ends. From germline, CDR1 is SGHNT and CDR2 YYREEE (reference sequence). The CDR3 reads CASSPGPGHAYGYTF. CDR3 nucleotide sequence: TGTGCCAGCAGCCCTGGTCCGGGACACGCCTATGGCTACACCTTC.

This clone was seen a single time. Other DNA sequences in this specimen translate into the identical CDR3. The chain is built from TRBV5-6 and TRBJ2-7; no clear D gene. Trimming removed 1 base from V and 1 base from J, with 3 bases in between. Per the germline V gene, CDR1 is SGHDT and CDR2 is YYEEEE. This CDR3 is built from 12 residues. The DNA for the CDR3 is TGTGCCAGCAGCTTGTATTCCTACGAGCAGTACTTC. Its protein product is CASSLYSYEQYF.

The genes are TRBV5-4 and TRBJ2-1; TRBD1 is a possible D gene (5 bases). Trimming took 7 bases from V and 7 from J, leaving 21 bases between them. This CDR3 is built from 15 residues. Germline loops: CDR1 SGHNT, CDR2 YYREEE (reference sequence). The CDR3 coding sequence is TGTGCCAGCTCGCAAACAGGTCCCCACGGGAATGAGCAGTTCTTC. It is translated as CASSQTGPHGNEQFF.

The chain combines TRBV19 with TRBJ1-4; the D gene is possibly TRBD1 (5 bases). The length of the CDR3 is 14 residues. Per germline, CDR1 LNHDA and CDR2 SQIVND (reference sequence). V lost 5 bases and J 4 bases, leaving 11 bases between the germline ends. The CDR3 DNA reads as TGTGCCAGTAGTGACAGTACTCGTAATGAAAAACTGTTTTTT. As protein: CASSDSTRNEKLFF.

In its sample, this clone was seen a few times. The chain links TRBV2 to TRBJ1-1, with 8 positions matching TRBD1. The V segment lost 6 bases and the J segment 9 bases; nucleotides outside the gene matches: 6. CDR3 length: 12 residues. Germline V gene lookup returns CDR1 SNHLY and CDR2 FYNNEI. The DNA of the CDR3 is TGTGCCAGCAGGGCCGGGACAGGAAAAGCTTTCTTT. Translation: CASRAGTGKAFF.

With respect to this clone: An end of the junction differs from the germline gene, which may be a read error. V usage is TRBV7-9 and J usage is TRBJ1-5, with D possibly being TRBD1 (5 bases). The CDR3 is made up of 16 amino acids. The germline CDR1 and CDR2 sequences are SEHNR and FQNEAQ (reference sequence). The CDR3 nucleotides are TGTTCCAGCAGCTCTCAGGGTTCTGGCAACAATCAGCCCCAGCATTTT. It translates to CSSSSQGSGNNQPQHF.

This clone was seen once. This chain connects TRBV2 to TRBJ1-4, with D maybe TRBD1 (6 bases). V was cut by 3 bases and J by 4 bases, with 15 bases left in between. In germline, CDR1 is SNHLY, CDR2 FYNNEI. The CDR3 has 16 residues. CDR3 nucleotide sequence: TGTGCCAGCAGTGACTGGACAGACTTGGGTAATGAAAAACTGTTTTTT. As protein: CASSDWTDLGNEKLFF.

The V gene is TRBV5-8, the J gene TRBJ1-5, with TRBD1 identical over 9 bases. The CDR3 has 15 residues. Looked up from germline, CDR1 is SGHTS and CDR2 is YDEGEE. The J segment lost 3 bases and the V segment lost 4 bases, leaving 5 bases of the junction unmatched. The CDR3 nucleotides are TGTGCCAGCAGCGCTCGGACAGGGGACAATCAGCCCCAGCATTTT. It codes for CASSARTGDNQPQHF.

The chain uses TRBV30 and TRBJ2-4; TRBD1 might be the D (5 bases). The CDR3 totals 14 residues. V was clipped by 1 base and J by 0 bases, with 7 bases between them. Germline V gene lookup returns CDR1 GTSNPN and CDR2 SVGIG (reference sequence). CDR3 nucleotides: TGTGCCTGGAGTGGACAGCTAGCCAAAAACATTCAGTACTTC. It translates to CAWSGQLAKNIQYF.